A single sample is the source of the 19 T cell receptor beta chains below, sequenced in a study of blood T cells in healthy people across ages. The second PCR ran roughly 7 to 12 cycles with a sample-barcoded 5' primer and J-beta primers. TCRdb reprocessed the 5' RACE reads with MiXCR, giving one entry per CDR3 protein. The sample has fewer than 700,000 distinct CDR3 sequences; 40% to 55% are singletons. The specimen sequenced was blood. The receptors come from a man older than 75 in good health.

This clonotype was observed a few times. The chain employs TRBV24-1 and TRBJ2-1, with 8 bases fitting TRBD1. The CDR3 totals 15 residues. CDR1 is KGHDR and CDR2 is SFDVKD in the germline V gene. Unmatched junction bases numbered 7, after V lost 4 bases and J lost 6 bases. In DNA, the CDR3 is TGTGCCACCAGTGACTCCAAGGACAGGGTCAATGAGCAGTTCTTC. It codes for CATSDSKDRVNEQFF.

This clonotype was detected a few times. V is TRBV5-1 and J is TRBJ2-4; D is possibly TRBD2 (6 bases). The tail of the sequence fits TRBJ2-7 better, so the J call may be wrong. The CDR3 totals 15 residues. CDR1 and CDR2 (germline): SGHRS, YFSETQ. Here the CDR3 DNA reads TGCGCCAGCAGCTTTCGGGATACAAGGAGGGACGAGCAGTACTTC. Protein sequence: CASSFRDTRRDEQYF.

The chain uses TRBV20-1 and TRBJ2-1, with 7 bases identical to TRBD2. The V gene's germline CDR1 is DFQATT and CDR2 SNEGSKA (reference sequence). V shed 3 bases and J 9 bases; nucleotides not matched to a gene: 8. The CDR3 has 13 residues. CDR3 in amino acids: CSASGTIVGEQFF. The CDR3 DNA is TGCAGTGCTAGCGGGACTATCGTAGGTGAGCAGTTCTTC.

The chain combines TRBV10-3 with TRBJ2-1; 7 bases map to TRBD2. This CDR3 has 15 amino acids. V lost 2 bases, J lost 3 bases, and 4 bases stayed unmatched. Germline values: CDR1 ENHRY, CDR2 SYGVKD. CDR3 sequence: CAISEAGLIYNEQFF. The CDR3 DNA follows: TGTGCCATCAGTGAGGCGGGACTAATCTACAATGAGCAGTTCTTC.

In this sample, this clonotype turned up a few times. In DNA form, the CDR3 reads TGTGCCACAGCGTGGGCTCTAGCGGGGGGCGCACTCGGCTACGAGCAGTACTTC. This sequence encodes CATAWALAGGALGYEQYF. The chain carries TRBV5-5 and TRBJ2-7, with TRBD2 identical over 11 bases. Losses at the gene ends were 9 bases for V and 3 bases for J; bases not matched to a gene: 20. The CDR3 has 18 amino acids. Per the germline V gene, CDR1 is SGHKS and CDR2 is YYEKEE (reference sequence).

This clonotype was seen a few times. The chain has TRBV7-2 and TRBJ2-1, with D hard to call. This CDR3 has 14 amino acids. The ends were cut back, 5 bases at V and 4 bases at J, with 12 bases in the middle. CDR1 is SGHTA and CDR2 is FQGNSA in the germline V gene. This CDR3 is CASSPSRIYNEQFF. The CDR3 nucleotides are TGTGCCAGCAGCCCATCCCGGATTTACAATGAGCAGTTCTTC.

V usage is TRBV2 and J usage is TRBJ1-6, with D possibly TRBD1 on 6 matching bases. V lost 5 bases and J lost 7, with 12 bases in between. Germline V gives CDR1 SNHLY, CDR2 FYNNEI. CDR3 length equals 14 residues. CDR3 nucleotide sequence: TGTGCCAGCAGTTGGGGCAGGGGAAATTCACCCCTCCACTTT. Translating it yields CASSWGRGNSPLHF.

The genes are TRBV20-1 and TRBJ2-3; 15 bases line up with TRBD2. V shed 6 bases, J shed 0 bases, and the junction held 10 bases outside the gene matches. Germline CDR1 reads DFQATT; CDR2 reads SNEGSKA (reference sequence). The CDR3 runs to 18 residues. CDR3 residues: CSAIPPGLAGGSTDTQYF. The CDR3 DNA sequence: TGCAGTGCAATACCCCCGGGACTAGCGGGGGGTAGCACAGATACGCAGTATTTT.

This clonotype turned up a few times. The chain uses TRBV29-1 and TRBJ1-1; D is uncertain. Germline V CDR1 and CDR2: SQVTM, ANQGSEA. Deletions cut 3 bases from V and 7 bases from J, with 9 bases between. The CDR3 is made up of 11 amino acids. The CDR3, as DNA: TGCAGCGTTGAGGAGGTAGTTGAAGCTTTCTTT. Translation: CSVEEVVEAFF. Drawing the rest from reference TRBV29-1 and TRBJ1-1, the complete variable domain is SAVISQKPSRDICQRGTSLTIQCQVDSQVTMMFWYRQQPGQSLTLIATANQGSEATYESGFVIDKFPISRPNLTFSTLTVSNMSPEDSSIYLCSVEEVVEAFFGQGTRLTVV.

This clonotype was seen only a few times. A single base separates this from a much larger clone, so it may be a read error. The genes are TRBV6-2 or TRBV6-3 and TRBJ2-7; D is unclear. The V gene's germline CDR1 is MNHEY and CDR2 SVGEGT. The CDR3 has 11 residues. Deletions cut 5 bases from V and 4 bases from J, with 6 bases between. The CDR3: CASSVDYEQYF. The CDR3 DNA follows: TGTGCCAGCAGTGTAGATTACGAGCAGTACTTC.

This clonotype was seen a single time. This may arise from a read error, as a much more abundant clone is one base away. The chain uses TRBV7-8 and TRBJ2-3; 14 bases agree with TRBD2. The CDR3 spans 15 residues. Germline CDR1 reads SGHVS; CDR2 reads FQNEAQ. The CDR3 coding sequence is TGTGCCGGCAGCCAGACTAGCGGGGGGGCAGATACGCAGTATTTT. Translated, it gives CAGSQTSGGADTQYF.

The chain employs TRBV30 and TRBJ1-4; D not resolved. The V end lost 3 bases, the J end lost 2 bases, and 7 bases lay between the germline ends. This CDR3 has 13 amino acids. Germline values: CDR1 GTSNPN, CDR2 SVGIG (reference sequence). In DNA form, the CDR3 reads TGTGCCTGGAGGGAAGGGACTAATGAAAAACTGTTTTTT. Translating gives CAWREGTNEKLFF.

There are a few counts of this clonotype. The CDR3 reads CASSYSLAASKNIQYF. CDR3 in DNA: TGTGCCAGCAGTTACTCCTTAGCGGCCTCCAAAAACATTCAGTACTTC. The V call is TRBV6-2 or TRBV6-3, the J call TRBJ2-4; a possible D gene is TRBD2 (6 bases). Germline values: CDR1 MNHEY, CDR2 SVGEGT. The CDR3 runs to 16 residues. Trimming cost V 0 bases and J 2 bases, with 11 bases left between them.

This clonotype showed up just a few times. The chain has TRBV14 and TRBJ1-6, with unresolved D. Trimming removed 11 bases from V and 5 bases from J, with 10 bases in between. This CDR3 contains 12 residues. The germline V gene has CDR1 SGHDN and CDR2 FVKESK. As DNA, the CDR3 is TGTGCCGCGACGTCCGATAATTCACCCCTCCACTTT. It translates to CAATSDNSPLHF.

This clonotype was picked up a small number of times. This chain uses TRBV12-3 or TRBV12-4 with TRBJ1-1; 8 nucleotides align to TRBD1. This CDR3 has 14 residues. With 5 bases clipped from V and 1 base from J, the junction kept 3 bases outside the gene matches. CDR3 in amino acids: CASSQQGENTEAFF. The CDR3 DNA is TGTGCCAGCAGTCAACAGGGGGAGAACACTGAAGCTTTCTTT.

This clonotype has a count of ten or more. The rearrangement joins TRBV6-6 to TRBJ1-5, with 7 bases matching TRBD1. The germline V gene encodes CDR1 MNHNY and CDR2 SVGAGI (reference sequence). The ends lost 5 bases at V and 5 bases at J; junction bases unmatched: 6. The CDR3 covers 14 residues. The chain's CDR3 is CASSPRQGDQPQHF. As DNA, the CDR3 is TGTGCCAGCAGTCCGAGACAGGGTGATCAGCCCCAGCATTTT.

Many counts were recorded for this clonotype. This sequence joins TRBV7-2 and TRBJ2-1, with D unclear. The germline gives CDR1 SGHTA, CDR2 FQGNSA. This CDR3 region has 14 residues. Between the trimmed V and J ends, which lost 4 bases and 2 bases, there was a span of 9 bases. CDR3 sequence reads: CASSYGVTYNEQFF. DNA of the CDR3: TGTGCCAGCAGCTACGGAGTTACCTACAATGAGCAGTTCTTC.

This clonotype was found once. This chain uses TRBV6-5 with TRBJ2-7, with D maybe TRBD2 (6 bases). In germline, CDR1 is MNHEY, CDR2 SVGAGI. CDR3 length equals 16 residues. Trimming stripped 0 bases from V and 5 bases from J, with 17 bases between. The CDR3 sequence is CASSYSTLTGVDEQYF. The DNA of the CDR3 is TGTGCCAGCAGTTACTCGACCCTAACGGGGGTTGACGAGCAGTACTTC.

In nucleotides, the CDR3 is TGTGCCAGCAGCCACAGGCGAAGCTCCTACAATGAGCAGTTCTTC. The encoded protein is CASSHRRSSYNEQFF. V and J are TRBV13 and TRBJ2-1; D is possibly TRBD1 (5 bases). This CDR3 has 15 amino acids. Germline CDR1 reads PRHDT; CDR2 reads FYEKMQ (reference sequence). V shed 5 bases and J shed 0 bases, with 11 bases lying between them.